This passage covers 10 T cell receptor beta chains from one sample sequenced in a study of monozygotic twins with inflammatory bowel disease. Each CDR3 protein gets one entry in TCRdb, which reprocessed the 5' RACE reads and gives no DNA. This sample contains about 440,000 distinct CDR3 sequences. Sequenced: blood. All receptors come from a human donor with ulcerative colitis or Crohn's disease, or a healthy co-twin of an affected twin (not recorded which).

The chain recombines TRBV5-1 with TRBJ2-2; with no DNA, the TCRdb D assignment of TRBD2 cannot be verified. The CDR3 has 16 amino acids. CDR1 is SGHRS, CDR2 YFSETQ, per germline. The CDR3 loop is CASSPTSGGTAGELFF.

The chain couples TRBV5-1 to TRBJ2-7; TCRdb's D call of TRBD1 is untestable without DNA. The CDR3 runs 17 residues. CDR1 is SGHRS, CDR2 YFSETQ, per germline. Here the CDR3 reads CASSLVTGGVEVYEQYF.

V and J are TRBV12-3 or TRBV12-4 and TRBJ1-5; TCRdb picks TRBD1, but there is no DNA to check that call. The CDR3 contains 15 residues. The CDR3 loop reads CASSPTTGADQPQHF.

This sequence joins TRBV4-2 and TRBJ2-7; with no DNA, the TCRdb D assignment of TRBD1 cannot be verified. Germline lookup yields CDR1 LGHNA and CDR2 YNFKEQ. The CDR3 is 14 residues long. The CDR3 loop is CASSQGQLSYEQYF.

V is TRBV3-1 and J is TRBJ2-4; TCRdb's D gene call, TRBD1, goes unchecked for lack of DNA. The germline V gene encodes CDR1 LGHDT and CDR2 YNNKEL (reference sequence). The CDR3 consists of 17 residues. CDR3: CASSQAGQLIAKNIQYF.

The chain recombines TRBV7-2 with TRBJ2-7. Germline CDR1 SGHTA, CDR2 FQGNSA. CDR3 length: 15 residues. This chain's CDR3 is CASSLGLVWGYEQYF.

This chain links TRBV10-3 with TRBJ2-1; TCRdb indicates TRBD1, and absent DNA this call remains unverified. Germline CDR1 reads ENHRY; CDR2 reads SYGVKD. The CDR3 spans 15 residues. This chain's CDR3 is CAISSGTGDHNEQFF.

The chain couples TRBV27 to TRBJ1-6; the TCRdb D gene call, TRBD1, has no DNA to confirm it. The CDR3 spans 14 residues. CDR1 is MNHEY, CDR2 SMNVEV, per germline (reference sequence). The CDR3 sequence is CASSRDRANSPLHF.

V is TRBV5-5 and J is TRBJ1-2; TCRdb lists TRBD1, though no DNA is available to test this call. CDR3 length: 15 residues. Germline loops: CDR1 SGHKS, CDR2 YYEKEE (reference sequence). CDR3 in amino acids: CASSLSYSGPIGYTF.

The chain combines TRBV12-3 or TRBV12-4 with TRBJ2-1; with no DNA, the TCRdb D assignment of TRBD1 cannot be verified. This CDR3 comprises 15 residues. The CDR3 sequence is CASSLTDRGFNEQFF.